Shown below are 26 T cell receptor beta chains from a single sample sequenced in a study of blood T cell repertoires in COVID-19 (dated by TCRdb to between 2020 and 2021). The method was the immunoSEQ multiplex PCR assay. Imported from immuneACCESS, the table was reduced by TCRdb to in-frame sequences with V and J called. These copies leave out some clones; in studies compared against another copy, an unresolved V gene accounts for under half, and the cause of the remainder is not known. In all, the sample holds roughly 250,000 clones, and around 83% of those were seen once. The ten largest make up just over 8.5% of the sample. The sequencing sample was made of peripheral blood. Every receptor here comes from a man in his forties with active or convalescent COVID-19.

As concerns this clone: This CDR3 is also generated by other DNA sequences in the sample. This chain joins TRBV6-5 and TRBJ2-7, with D maybe TRBD2 (5 bases). Germline lookup yields CDR1 MNHEY and CDR2 SVGAGI. This CDR3 is 14 amino acids long. V was trimmed by 2 bases and J by 0 bases, leaving 8 bases between them. This CDR3 is CASSYSRDSYEQYF. The CDR3 region has the DNA TGTGCCAGCAGTTACAGCCGGGACTCCTACGAGCAGTACTTC.

V and J are TRBV27 and TRBJ1-6; TRBD1 matches at 7 bases. Germline CDR1 reads MNHEY; CDR2 reads SMNVEV (reference sequence). The CDR3 totals 16 residues. V gave up 4 bases and J gave up 7 bases; unmatched junction bases: 10. CDR3 DNA sequence: TGTGCCAGCAGTTACAGGGGTGTCGTGGCGAATTCACCCCTCCACTTT. Protein product: CASSYRGVVANSPLHF.

This clone was seen a single time. The genes are TRBV5-1 and TRBJ1-1, with TRBD1 as a possible D gene (6 bases). The CDR3 totals 15 residues. Germline CDR1 is SGHRS and CDR2 is YFSETQ. The V gene lost 4 bases and the J gene lost 0 bases, with 13 bases spanning the gap. The DNA for the CDR3 is TGCGCCAGCAGCCCCGGACAGAACATGAACACTGAAGCTTTCTTT. This codes for CASSPGQNMNTEAFF.

DNA of the CDR3: TGCAGCGTTTCAGACAGGGGGCTTGACGGCTACACCTTC. This gives the protein CSVSDRGLDGYTF. This chain joins TRBV29-1 and TRBJ1-2, with TRBD1 matching 10 bases. There are 13 residues in the CDR3. Germline-derived CDR1 and CDR2 are SQVTM and ANQGSEA. With V trimmed by 5 bases and J by 8 bases, 8 bases remained unmatched. The full variable domain, its missing parts supplied by reference TRBV29-1 and TRBJ1-2, is SAVISQKPSRDICQRGTSLTIQCQVDSQVTMMFWYRQQPGQSLTLIATANQGSEATYESGFVIDKFPISRPNLTFSTLTVSNMSPEDSSIYLCSVSDRGLDGYTFGSGTRLTVV.

About this clone itself: The sample has other DNA sequences that encode this CDR3 too. The rearrangement joins TRBV24-1 to TRBJ1-5; no definite D call. V shed 4 bases and J shed 7 bases, with 7 bases lying between them. The germline V gene encodes CDR1 KGHDR and CDR2 SFDVKD. The CDR3 consists of 12 residues. The CDR3 loop is CATSDSGQPQHF. As DNA, the CDR3 is TGTGCCACCAGTGACTCGGGGCAGCCCCAGCATTTT.

The J gene is TRBJ2-1, the V gene TRBV2, with TRBD2 as a possible D gene (5 bases). This CDR3 region has 15 residues. Trimming pared 1 base from V and 6 bases from J, leaving 13 bases between. Germline loops: CDR1 SNHLY, CDR2 FYNNEI. CDR3 bases: TGTGCCAGCAGTGAAGGTAGCGTTGGGCTCAATGAGCAGTTCTTC. It specifies CASSEGSVGLNEQFF.

This chain joins TRBV2 and TRBJ2-2; TRBD1 matches 8 bases. Trimming cost V 4 bases and J 5 bases; bases outside gene matches: 9. The CDR3 is 16 amino acids. Germline loops: CDR1 SNHLY, CDR2 FYNNEI. DNA for the CDR3: TGTGCCAGCAGTGTGGGCGACAGGGGTCGAACCGGGGAGCTGTTTTTT. Protein sequence: CASSVGDRGRTGELFF.

V and J are TRBV9 and TRBJ2-2; D might be TRBD2 (5 bases). Germline V gives CDR1 SGDLS, CDR2 YYNGEE. V dropped 0 bases and J dropped 1 base, with 13 bases sitting between them. The CDR3 is 17 amino acids. The CDR3: CASSVDRGSWNTGELFF. The DNA for the CDR3 is TGTGCCAGCAGCGTAGATCGGGGTAGTTGGAACACCGGGGAGCTGTTTTTT.

The chain couples TRBV7-9 to TRBJ2-3; 7 bases fit TRBD1. V lost 6 bases and J lost 8; bases outside the gene matches: 11. This CDR3 region has 14 residues. Germline CDR1 reads SEHNR; CDR2 reads FQNEAQ (reference sequence). CDR3 residues: CASSPTTGAATQYF. The CDR3 nucleotides read TGTGCCAGCAGTCCTACTACAGGGGCTGCTACGCAGTATTTT.

Regarding this clone: Other DNA variants within this sample encode the same CDR3. V and J are TRBV6-2 or TRBV6-3 and TRBJ1-2; TRBD1 might be the D (6 bases). CDR3 size: 13 residues. With 5 bases removed from V and 4 bases from J, the gap between germline ends came to 11 bases. Germline CDR1 is MNHEY and CDR2 is SVGEGT. This CDR3 reads CASSRGQSYGYTF. In DNA form, the CDR3 reads TGTGCCAGCAGTCGAGGACAGAGCTATGGCTACACCTTC.

The chain uses TRBV9 and TRBJ1-2, with 10 bases that match TRBD1. Germline-derived CDR1 and CDR2 are SGDLS and YYNGEE. The trim removed 2 bases at V and 7 bases at J, leaving 5 bases unmatched. This CDR3 comprises 14 residues. Written as DNA, the CDR3 is TGTGCCAGCAGCGTCGGGACAGGGGATCTTGGCTACACCTTC. Residues: CASSVGTGDLGYTF.

This chain links TRBV4-2 with TRBJ2-1, with D tentatively TRBD2 (5 bases). The CDR3 is 13 residues long. The germline CDR1 and CDR2 sequences are LGHNA and YNFKEQ. With 0 bases removed from V and 10 bases from J, the gap between germline ends came to 10 bases. The CDR3 region has the DNA TGTGCCAGCAGCCAAGAGGAGGCACCGGAGCAGTTCTTC. Translating it yields CASSQEEAPEQFF.

The chain is built from TRBV5-8 and TRBJ1-1; tentative D call: TRBD1 (6 bases). The V gene's germline CDR1 is SGHTS and CDR2 YDEGEE. The V gene lost 2 bases and the J gene lost 0 bases, with 8 bases spanning the gap. The CDR3 consists of 14 residues. CDR3 coding DNA: TGTGCCAGCAGCTTTGGACAGATGAACACTGAAGCTTTCTTT. Translated: CASSFGQMNTEAFF.

V usage is TRBV27 and J usage is TRBJ1-2, with TRBD1 matching over 9 bases. The trim removed 8 bases at V and 7 bases at J, leaving 8 bases unmatched. The CDR3 loop spans 13 amino acids. Germline V gives CDR1 MNHEY, CDR2 SMNVEV (reference sequence). CDR3 nucleotide sequence: TGTGCCAGCGGCAGGACAGGGGCCGGTGGCTACACCTTC. Amino acids: CASGRTGAGGYTF.

This clone has only one observation. The rearrangement joins TRBV6-2 or TRBV6-3 to TRBJ2-7; D not resolved. This CDR3 has 14 amino acids. Germline-derived CDR1 and CDR2 are MNHEY and SVGEGT. The V and J ends lost 5 bases and 0 bases respectively, with 11 bases between them. The CDR3 bases are TGTGCCAGCAGTCCCCCGGGTCCCTCCTACGAGCAGTACTTC. Its translation: CASSPPGPSYEQYF.

This chain joins TRBV9 and TRBJ1-3; TRBD1 matches at 10 bases. Germline V CDR1 and CDR2: SGDLS, YYNGEE. This CDR3 comprises 18 residues. V lost 0 bases, J lost 0 bases, and 6 bases stayed unmatched. This CDR3 reads CASSVGGQGGDSGNTIYF. DNA for the CDR3: TGTGCCAGCAGCGTAGGAGGACAGGGGGGAGACTCTGGAAACACCATATATTTT.

J is TRBJ2-6 and V is TRBV18, with D tentatively TRBD2 (6 bases). Trimming removed 6 bases at V and 4 bases at J, with 13 bases between. The CDR3 consists of 15 residues. Per germline, CDR1 KGHSH and CDR2 LQKENI. CDR3 coding DNA: TGTGCCAGCTCCCTTGGAGGGCAAGGGGCCAACGTCCTGACTTTC. Translation gives CASSLGGQGANVLTF.

The rearrangement joins TRBV2 to TRBJ1-5; 9 nucleotides align to TRBD1. After removal of 6 bases from V and 6 bases from J, the junction contained 6 bases not matched to a gene. CDR1 and CDR2 from the germline V gene are SNHLY and FYNNEI. CDR3 length: 14 residues. The CDR3 coding sequence is TGTGCCAGCAGCGGACAGGGGTTGAGTCAGCCCCAGCATTTT. Its translation: CASSGQGLSQPQHF.

V and J are TRBV6-5 and TRBJ2-3; TRBD1 aligns across 7 bases. The CDR3 has 14 amino acids. V lost 6 bases and J lost 4; bases outside the gene matches: 7. CDR1 and CDR2 from the germline V gene are MNHEY and SVGAGI. For the CDR3, the DNA is TGTGCCAGCAGGACAGGGATTAGCGCAGATACGCAGTATTTT. It specifies CASRTGISADTQYF.

This clone came up a few times. The chain joins TRBV19 to TRBJ1-2; possibly TRBD1 for D (5 bases). The germline V gene has CDR1 LNHDA and CDR2 SQIVND (reference sequence). This CDR3 contains 14 residues. Between the trimmed V and J ends, which lost 7 bases and 8 bases, there was a span of 20 bases. The CDR3 DNA is TGTGCCAGTAAGTCCGACAGCCGGCGCGCGGGCTACACCTTC. This encodes CASKSDSRRAGYTF.

V and J are TRBV9 and TRBJ2-7, with 8 bases fitting TRBD2. V was clipped by 4 bases and J by 2 bases; unmatched bases: 14. Looked up from germline, CDR1 is SGDLS and CDR2 is YYNGEE. The CDR3 has 17 amino acids. The CDR3 region has the DNA TGTGCCAGCAGCACACTGGACGCGCGGGAGGTCCCCTACGAGCAGTACTTC. Encoded protein: CASSTLDAREVPYEQYF.

The chain combines TRBV12-3 or TRBV12-4 with TRBJ2-3; a weak D match, TRBD2 (5 bases). The CDR3 runs 12 residues. The V and J ends lost 6 bases and 9 bases respectively, with 13 bases between them. Written as DNA, the CDR3 is TGTGCCAGCAGCAATACGGGAAAAACGCAGTATTTT. Translation: CASSNTGKTQYF.

The chain carries TRBV28 and TRBJ2-2, with 11 bases identical to TRBD2. Trimming cost V 3 bases and J 5 bases; bases outside gene matches: 8. Germline CDR1 is MDHEN and CDR2 is SYDVKM. The CDR3 has 17 residues. The CDR3 DNA is TGTGCCAGCAGTTTGATACTAGCGGGAGTTGAAACCGGGGAGCTGTTTTTT. Protein product: CASSLILAGVETGELFF.

CDR3 bases: TGTGCCAGCAGCCTGTTGCAGGGCTCCTACGAGCAGTACTTC. It codes for CASSLLQGSYEQYF. The J gene is TRBJ2-7, the V gene TRBV5-8, with a tentative D call TRBD1 (5 bases). V was clipped by 4 bases and J by 0 bases, with 11 bases between them. This CDR3 is 14 amino acids long. Germline loops: CDR1 SGHTS, CDR2 YDEGEE.

This clone has at least ten counts. The chain links TRBV4-1 to TRBJ1-5; 10 bases align to TRBD1. The V gene's germline CDR1 is MGHRA and CDR2 YSYEKL. CDR3 size: 15 residues. After removal of 3 bases from V and 6 bases from J, the junction contained 5 bases not matched to a gene. CDR3 amino acids: CASSHAGQGGQPQHF. As DNA, the CDR3 is TGCGCCAGCAGCCATGCTGGACAGGGGGGTCAGCCCCAGCATTTT.

The chain recombines TRBV25-1 with TRBJ2-4; D is unclear. Germline V CDR1 and CDR2: MGHDK, SYGVNS. This CDR3 has 12 amino acids. CDR3 region: CPQPPSMGIQYF. DNA of the CDR3: TGTCCCCAGCCCCCTAGTATGGGCATTCAGTACTTC. The complete variable domain, with remaining parts taken from reference TRBV25-1 and TRBJ2-4, reads EADIYQTPRYLVIGTGKKITLECSQTMGHDKMYWYQQDPGMELHLIHYSYGVNSTEKGDLSSESTVSRIRTEHFPLTLESARPSHTSQYLCPQPPSMGIQYFGAGTRLSVL.